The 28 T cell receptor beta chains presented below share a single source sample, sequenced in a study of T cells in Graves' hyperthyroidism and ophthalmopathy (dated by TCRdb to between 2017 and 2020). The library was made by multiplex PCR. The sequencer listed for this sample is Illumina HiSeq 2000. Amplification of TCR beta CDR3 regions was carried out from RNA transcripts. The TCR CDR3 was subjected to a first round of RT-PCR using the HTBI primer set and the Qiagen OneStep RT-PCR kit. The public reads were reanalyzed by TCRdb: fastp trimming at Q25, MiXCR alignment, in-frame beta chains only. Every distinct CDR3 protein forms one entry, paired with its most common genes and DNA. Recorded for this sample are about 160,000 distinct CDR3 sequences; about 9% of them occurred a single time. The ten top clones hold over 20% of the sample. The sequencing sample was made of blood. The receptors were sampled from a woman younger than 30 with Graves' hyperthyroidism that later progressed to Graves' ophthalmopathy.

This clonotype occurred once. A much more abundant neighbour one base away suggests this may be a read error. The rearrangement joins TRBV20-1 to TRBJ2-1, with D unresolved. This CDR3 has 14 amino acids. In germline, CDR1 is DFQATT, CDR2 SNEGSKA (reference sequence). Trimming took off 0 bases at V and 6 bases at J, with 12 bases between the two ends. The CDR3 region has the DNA TGCAGTGCTAGAGATCGGCAGGAGACCAATGAGCAGTTCTTC. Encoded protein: CSARDRQETNEQFF.

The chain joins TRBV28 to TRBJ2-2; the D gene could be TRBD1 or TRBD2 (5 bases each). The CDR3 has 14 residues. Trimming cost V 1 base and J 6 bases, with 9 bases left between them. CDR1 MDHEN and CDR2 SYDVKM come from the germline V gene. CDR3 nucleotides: TGTGCCAGCAGTTTATCCGGGACCGCCGGGGAGCTGTTTTTT. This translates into CASSLSGTAGELFF.

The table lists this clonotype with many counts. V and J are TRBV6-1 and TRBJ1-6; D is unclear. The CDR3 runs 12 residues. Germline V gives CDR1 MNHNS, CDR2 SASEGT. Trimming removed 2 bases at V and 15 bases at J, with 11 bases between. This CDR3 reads CASSENRPLLHF. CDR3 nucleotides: TGTGCCAGCAGTGAAAACCGCCCACTCCTCCACTTT.

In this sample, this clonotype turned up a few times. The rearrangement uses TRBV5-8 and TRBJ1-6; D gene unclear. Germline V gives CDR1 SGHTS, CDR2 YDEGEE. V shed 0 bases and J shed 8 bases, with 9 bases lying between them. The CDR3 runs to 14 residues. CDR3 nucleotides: TGTGCCAGCAGCTTGGGCCTGGTGGATTCACCCCTCCACTTT. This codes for CASSLGLVDSPLHF.

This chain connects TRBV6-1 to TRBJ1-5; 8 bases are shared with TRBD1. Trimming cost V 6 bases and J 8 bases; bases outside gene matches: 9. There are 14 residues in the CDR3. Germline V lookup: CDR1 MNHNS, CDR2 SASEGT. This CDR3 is CASRATGVLEPQHF. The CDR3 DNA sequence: TGTGCCAGCAGGGCGACAGGGGTCCTGGAGCCCCAGCATTTT.

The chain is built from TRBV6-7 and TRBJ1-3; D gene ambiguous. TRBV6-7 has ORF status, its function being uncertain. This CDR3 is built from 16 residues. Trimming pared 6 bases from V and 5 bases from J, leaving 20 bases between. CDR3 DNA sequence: TGTGCCAGCAGCCCAACCTGGGCCGGCCCCAGAAACACCATATATTTT. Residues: CASSPTWAGPRNTIYF.

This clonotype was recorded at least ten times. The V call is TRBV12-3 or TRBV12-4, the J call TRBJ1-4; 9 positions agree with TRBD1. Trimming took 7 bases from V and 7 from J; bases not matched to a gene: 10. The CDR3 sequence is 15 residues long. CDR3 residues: CASTTDRGLGEKLFF. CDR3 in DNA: TGTGCCAGCACCACGGACAGGGGATTAGGTGAAAAACTGTTTTTT.

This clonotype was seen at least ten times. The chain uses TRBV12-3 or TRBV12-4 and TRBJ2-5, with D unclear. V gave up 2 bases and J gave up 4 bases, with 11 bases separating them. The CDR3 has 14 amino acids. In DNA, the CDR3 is TGTGCCAGCAGTTTATCTGGTTCGGGAGAGACCCAGTACTTC. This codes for CASSLSGSGETQYF.

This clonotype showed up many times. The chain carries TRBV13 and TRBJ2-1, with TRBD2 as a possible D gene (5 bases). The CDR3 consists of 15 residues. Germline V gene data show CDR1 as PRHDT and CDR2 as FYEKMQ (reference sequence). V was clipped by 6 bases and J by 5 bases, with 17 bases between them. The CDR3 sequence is CASSLVGRGNNEQFF. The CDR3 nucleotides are TGTGCCAGCAGTTTGGTTGGGCGAGGGAACAATGAGCAGTTCTTC.

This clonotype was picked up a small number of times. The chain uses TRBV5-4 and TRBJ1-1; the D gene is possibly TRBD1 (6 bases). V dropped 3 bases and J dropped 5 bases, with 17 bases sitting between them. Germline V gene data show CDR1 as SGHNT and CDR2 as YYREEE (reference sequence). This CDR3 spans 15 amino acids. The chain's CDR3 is CASSSRDKRRTEAFF. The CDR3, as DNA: TGTGCCAGCAGCTCAAGGGACAAAAGAAGGACTGAAGCTTTCTTT. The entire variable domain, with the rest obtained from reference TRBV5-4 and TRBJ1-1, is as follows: ETGVTQSPTHLIKTRGQQVTLRCSSQSGHNTVSWYQQALGQGPQFIFQYYREEENGRGNFPPRFSGLQFPNYSSELNVNALELDDSALYLCASSSRDKRRTEAFFGQGTRLTVV.

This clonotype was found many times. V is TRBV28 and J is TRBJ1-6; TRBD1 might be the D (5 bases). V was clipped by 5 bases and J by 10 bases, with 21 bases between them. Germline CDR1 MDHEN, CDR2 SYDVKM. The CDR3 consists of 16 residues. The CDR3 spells CASSAGAGGSQSPLHF. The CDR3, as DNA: TGTGCCAGCAGTGCCGGGGCCGGCGGTTCTCAGTCACCCCTCCACTTT.

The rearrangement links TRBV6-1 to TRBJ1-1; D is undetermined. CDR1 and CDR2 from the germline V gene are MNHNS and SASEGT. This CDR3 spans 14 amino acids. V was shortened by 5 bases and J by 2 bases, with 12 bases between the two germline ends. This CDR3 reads CASSSPGSNTEAFF. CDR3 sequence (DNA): TGTGCCAGCAGTTCCCCGGGGAGTAACACTGAAGCTTTCTTT.

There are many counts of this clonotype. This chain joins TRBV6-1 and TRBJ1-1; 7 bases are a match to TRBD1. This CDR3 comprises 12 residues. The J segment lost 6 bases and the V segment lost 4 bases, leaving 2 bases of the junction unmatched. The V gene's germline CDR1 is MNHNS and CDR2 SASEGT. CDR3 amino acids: CASSGTGAEAFF. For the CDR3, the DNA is TGTGCCAGCAGTGGGACAGGAGCTGAAGCTTTCTTT.

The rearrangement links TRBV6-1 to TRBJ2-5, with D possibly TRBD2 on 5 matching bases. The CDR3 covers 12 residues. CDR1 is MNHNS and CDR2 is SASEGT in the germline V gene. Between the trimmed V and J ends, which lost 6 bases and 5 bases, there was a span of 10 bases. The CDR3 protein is CASSVRGETQYF. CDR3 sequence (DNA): TGTGCCAGCAGCGTCAGAGGGGAGACCCAGTACTTC.

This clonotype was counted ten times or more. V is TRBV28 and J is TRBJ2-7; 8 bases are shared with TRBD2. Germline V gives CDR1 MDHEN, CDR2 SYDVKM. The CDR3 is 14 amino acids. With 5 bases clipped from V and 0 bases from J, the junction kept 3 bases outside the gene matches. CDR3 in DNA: TGTGCCAGCAGTAGACTAGCGAACTCCTACGAGCAGTACTTC. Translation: CASSRLANSYEQYF.

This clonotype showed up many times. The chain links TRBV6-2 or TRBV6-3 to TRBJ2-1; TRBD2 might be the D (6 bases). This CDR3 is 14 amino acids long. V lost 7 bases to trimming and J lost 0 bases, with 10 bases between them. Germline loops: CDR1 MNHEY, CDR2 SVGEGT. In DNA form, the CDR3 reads TGTGCCAGCACCCTGGACTACTCCTACAATGAGCAGTTCTTC. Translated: CASTLDYSYNEQFF.

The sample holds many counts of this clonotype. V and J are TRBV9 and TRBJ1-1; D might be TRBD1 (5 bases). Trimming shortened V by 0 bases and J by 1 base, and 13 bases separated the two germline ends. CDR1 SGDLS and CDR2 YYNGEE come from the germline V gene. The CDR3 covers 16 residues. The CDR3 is CASSVAPGNGNTEAFF. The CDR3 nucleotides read TGTGCCAGCAGCGTAGCTCCAGGGAATGGGAACACTGAAGCTTTCTTT. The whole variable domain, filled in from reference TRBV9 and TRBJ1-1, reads DSGVTQTPKHLITATGQRVTLRCSPRSGDLSVYWYQQSLDQGLQFLIQYYNGEERAKGNILERFSAQQFPDLHSELNLSSLELGDSALYFCASSVAPGNGNTEAFFGQGTRLTVV.

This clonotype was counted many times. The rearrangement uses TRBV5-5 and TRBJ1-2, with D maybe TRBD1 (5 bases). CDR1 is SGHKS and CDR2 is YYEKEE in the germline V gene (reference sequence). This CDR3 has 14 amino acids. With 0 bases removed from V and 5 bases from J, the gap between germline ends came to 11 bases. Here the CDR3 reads CASSLGDGIYGYTF. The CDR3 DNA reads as TGTGCCAGCAGCTTGGGGGACGGAATTTATGGCTACACCTTC.

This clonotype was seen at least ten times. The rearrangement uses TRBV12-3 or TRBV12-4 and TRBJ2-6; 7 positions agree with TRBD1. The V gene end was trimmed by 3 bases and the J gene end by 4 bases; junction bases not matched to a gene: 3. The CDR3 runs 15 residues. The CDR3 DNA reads TGTGCCAGCAGTTTGCAGGGGGTCGGGGCCAACGTCCTGACTTTC. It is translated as CASSLQGVGANVLTF.

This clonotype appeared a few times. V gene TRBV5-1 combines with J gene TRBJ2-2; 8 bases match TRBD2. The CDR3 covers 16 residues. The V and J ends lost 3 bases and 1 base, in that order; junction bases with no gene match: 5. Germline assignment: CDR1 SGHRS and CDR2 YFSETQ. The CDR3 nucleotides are TGCGCCAGCAGCTGGGGAGCGGGAGTGAACACCGGGGAGCTGTTTTTT. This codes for CASSWGAGVNTGELFF.

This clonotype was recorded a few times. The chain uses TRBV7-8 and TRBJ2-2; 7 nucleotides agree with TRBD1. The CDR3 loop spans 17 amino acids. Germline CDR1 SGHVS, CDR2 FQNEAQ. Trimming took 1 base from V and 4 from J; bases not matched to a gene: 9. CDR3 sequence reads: CASSLVGRTGSTGELFF. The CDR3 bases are TGTGCCAGCAGCTTAGTGGGGCGGACAGGCAGCACCGGGGAGCTGTTTTTT.

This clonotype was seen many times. In nucleotides, the CDR3 is TGTGCCAGCAGCCCGAGCGGGAGTAGCACAGATACGCAGTATTTT. It specifies CASSPSGSSTDTQYF. This chain connects TRBV27 to TRBJ2-3; 8 positions agree with TRBD2. Germline CDR1 and CDR2: MNHEY and SMNVEV (reference sequence). CDR3 length: 15 residues. The V gene end was trimmed by 6 bases and the J gene end by 0 bases; junction bases not matched to a gene: 5.

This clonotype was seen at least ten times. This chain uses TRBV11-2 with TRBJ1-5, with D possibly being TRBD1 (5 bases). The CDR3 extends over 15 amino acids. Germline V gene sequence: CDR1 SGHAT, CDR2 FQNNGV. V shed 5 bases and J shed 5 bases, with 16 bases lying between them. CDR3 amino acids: CASSASGGRHQPQHF. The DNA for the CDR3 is TGTGCCAGCAGCGCTTCCGGGGGACGGCATCAGCCCCAGCATTTT.

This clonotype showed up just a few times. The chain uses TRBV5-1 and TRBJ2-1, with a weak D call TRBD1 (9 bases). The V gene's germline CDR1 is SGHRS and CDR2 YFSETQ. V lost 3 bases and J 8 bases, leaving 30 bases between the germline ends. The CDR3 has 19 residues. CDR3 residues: CASSSPRDRAPGGPDEQFF. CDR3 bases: TGCGCCAGCAGCTCGCCCCGGGACAGGGCGCCGGGAGGGCCCGATGAGCAGTTCTTC.

The CDR3 nucleotides read TGTGCCAGTAGTACCCGCCCGTACTCTCCGGGGGCAGGACTAGCCAAAAACATTCAGTACTTC. This sequence encodes CASSTRPYSPGAGLAKNIQYF. This chain joins TRBV19 and TRBJ2-4; possibly TRBD1 or TRBD2 for D (6 bases each). Germline lookup yields CDR1 LNHDA and CDR2 SQIVND (reference sequence). The CDR3 runs 21 residues. V was cut by 4 bases and J by 0 bases, with 28 bases left in between.

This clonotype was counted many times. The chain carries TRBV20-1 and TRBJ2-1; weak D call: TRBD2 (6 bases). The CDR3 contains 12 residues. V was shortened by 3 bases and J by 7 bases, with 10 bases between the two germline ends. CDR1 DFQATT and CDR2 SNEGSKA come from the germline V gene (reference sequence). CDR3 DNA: TGCAGTGCTAGCGGGGGAGGAAATGAGCAGTTCTTC. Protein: CSASGGGNEQFF.

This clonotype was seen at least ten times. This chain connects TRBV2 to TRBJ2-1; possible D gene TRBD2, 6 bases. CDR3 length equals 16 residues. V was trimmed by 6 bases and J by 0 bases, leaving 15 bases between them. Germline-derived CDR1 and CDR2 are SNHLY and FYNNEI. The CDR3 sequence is CASRGSGLYSYNEQFF. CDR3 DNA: TGTGCCAGCAGGGGGAGCGGGCTATACTCCTACAATGAGCAGTTCTTC.

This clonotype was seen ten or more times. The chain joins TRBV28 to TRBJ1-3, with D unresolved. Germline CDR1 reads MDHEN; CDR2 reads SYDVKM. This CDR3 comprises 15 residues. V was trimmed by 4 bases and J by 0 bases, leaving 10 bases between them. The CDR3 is CASSSGIISGNTIYF. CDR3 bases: TGTGCCAGCAGTTCGGGGATTATCTCTGGAAACACCATATATTTT.